A single sample gave rise to the 21 T cell receptor beta chains below, sequenced in a study of blood T cell repertoires in COVID-19. Produced via immunoSEQ multiplex PCR; TCRdb's table is partial and in-frame only. The data show 47,000 or so clones, around 81% seen once. The material sequenced was peripheral blood. The origin of the receptors is a woman of 80 years or more with COVID-19, enrolled during active disease.

This clone was picked up a small number of times. This sequence joins TRBV6-4 and TRBJ1-5, with D possibly matching TRBD1 (5 bases). The CDR3 contains 13 residues. The germline gives CDR1 MRHNA, CDR2 SNTAGT. Trimming removed 2 bases from V and 6 bases from J, with 8 bases in between. The CDR3 sequence: CASSDQGGQPQHF. As DNA, the CDR3 is TGTGCCAGCAGTGACCAGGGAGGTCAGCCCCAGCATTTT.

The V gene is TRBV19, the J gene TRBJ1-2; D is possibly TRBD1 (6 bases). Germline CDR1 and CDR2: LNHDA and SQIVND (reference sequence). This CDR3 is built from 15 residues. Trimming stripped 3 bases from V and 3 bases from J, with 14 bases between. The DNA of the CDR3 is TGTGCCAGTAGTATTGTTCCAGGGGCCGACTATGGCTACACCTTC. The encoded protein is CASSIVPGADYGYTF.

This chain joins TRBV29-1 and TRBJ2-3; D is perhaps TRBD2 (6 bases). The CDR3 sequence is 13 residues long. V lost 7 bases and J lost 4, with 15 bases in between. CDR1 is SQVTM and CDR2 is ANQGSEA in the germline V gene. Written as DNA, the CDR3 is TGCAGCGCGGAGAGGAGGGAGGCAGATACGCAGTATTTT. The encoded protein is CSAERREADTQYF.

The chain combines TRBV19 with TRBJ2-4; the match to TRBD1 covers 10 bases. Germline trimming cut 7 bases from V and 2 bases from J; bases unmatched to any gene: 5. This CDR3 is 15 amino acids long. From germline, CDR1 is LNHDA and CDR2 SQIVND (reference sequence). CDR3 sequence reads: CASTPTGGPKNIQYF. CDR3 sequence (DNA): TGTGCCAGTACCCCGACAGGGGGCCCCAAAAACATTCAGTACTTC. The entire variable domain, with the rest obtained from reference TRBV19 and TRBJ2-4, is as follows: DGGITQSPKYLFRKEGQNVTLSCEQNLNHDAMYWYRQDPGQGLRLIYYSQIVNDFQKGDIAEGYSVSREKKESFPLTVTSAQKNPTAFYLCASTPTGGPKNIQYFGAGTRLSVL.

This clone was recorded only once. The chain employs TRBV6-5 and TRBJ2-1; TRBD1 matches 7 bases. CDR1 and CDR2 from the germline V gene are MNHEY and SVGAGI. V was pared by 0 bases and J by 7 bases, with 3 bases of the junction left unmatched. The CDR3 spans 14 residues. The CDR3 sequence is CASSYSTGRNEQFF. CDR3 coding DNA: TGTGCCAGCAGTTACTCGACAGGGCGAAATGAGCAGTTCTTC.

This clone was observed a few times. This chain joins TRBV6-5 and TRBJ1-1; possibly TRBD1 for D (5 bases). CDR3 length equals 14 residues. Germline values: CDR1 MNHEY, CDR2 SVGAGI. Trimming removed 6 bases at V and 4 bases at J, with 15 bases between. This chain's CDR3 is CASRFSGRGTEAFF. The DNA for the CDR3 is TGTGCCAGCAGATTCTCCGGGAGGGGCACTGAAGCTTTCTTT.

The rearrangement joins TRBV14 to TRBJ1-6; D ambiguous. Trimming removed 3 bases from V and 11 bases from J, with 11 bases in between. The germline gives CDR1 SGHDN, CDR2 FVKESK. The CDR3 is 13 residues long. For the CDR3, the DNA is TGTGCCAGCAGCCAGATGGGTGGAGCACCCCTCCACTTT. Amino acid sequence: CASSQMGGAPLHF.

This clone was picked up a small number of times. This chain connects TRBV9 to TRBJ2-3; 7 nucleotides agree with TRBD2. V shed 1 base, J shed 4 bases, and the junction held 6 bases outside the gene matches. Per the germline V gene, CDR1 is SGDLS and CDR2 is YYNGEE. The CDR3 contains 15 residues. The CDR3 DNA sequence: TGTGCCAGCAGCGTACTCGCGGGAGTTTCAGATACGCAGTATTTT. It is translated as CASSVLAGVSDTQYF.

This chain connects TRBV19 to TRBJ1-5, with a possible D match to TRBD1 (6 bases). The CDR3 is 15 amino acids. The V end was cut by 8 bases, the J end by 2 bases, with 16 bases between. The germline gives CDR1 LNHDA, CDR2 SQIVND (reference sequence). Written as DNA, the CDR3 is TGTGCCAGTCGTTCGGGGGGGGCGGGCAATCAGCCCCAGCATTTT. This translates into CASRSGGAGNQPQHF.

This clone is a singleton in its sample. V and J are TRBV12-3 or TRBV12-4 and TRBJ2-2; D remains unclear. The CDR3 has 11 residues. Trimming removed 10 bases at V and 4 bases at J, with 7 bases between. The CDR3 reads CATILTGELFF. The CDR3 DNA is TGTGCCACTATTCTCACCGGGGAGCTGTTTTTT.

This clone came up a few times. The chain links TRBV5-4 to TRBJ1-1; 7 nucleotides line up with TRBD1. The CDR3 sequence is 14 residues long. The germline CDR1 and CDR2 sequences are SGHNT and YYREEE (reference sequence). V gave up 4 bases and J gave up 7 bases; unmatched junction bases: 10. The chain's CDR3 is CASSTKTGNLEAFF. CDR3 nucleotide sequence: TGTGCCAGCAGCACGAAGACAGGGAACCTTGAAGCTTTCTTT.

This sequence joins TRBV27 and TRBJ2-7, with 7 positions matching TRBD2. From germline, CDR1 is MNHEY and CDR2 SMNVEV (reference sequence). This CDR3 is built from 15 residues. V lost 1 base, J lost 0 bases, and 3 bases stayed unmatched. CDR3 sequence: CASSLWGGSSYEQYF. The CDR3 DNA reads as TGTGCCAGCAGTTTATGGGGGGGAAGCTCCTACGAGCAGTACTTC.

This sequence joins TRBV30 and TRBJ1-3; TRBD1 aligns across 10 bases. Germline CDR1 reads GTSNPN; CDR2 reads SVGIG (reference sequence). V shed 3 bases, J shed 2 bases, and the junction held 13 bases outside the gene matches. The CDR3 length is 18 residues. CDR3 bases: TGTGCCTGGAGCGTATGGGACAGGGGCATCCCCACTGGAAACACCATATATTTT. Residues: CAWSVWDRGIPTGNTIYF.

J is TRBJ2-4 and V is TRBV11-1; 10 nucleotides align to TRBD1. J gave up 9 bases and V 1 base, and 9 bases lay outside the gene matches. The CDR3 spans 16 residues. CDR1 SGHAT and CDR2 FQDESV come from the germline V gene (reference sequence). Here the CDR3 reads CASSLGVGTGVRIQYF. DNA of the CDR3: TGTGCCAGCAGCTTAGGCGTTGGGACAGGGGTCCGCATTCAGTACTTC.

The chain carries TRBV3-1 (or the pseudogene TRBV3-2) and TRBJ1-6; D possibly corresponds to TRBD1 (6 bases). Germline CDR1 and CDR2: LGHDT and YNNKEL (reference sequence). V lost 1 base to trimming and J lost 8 bases, with 9 bases between them. The CDR3 has 14 amino acids. DNA for the CDR3: TGTGCCAGCAGCCAAGGGGGGCGGTATTCACCCCTCCACTTT. Protein sequence: CASSQGGRYSPLHF.

The chain carries TRBV7-6 and TRBJ2-1; TRBD1 matches 8 bases. Germline CDR1 SGHVS, CDR2 FNYEAQ. Trimming removed 5 bases from V and 10 bases from J; junction bases left unmatched: 16. CDR3 length: 16 residues. CDR3: CASSPWTGTFRGEQFF. Here the CDR3 DNA reads TGTGCCAGCAGCCCCTGGACAGGGACCTTTCGGGGAGAGCAGTTCTTC.

This chain links TRBV24-1 with TRBJ2-1; weak D call: TRBD2 (5 bases). V was cut by 7 bases and J by 5 bases, with 20 bases left in between. The CDR3 loop spans 16 amino acids. Germline values: CDR1 KGHDR, CDR2 SFDVKD. The DNA of the CDR3 is TGTGCCACCAGCCCCGGCGAGGGATTTAAGCACAATGAGCAGTTCTTC. It encodes CATSPGEGFKHNEQFF.

The chain combines TRBV6-6 with TRBJ1-2; D may be TRBD1 (5 bases). Per germline, CDR1 MNHNY and CDR2 SVGAGI (reference sequence). V was clipped by 6 bases and J by 3 bases, with 14 bases between them. The CDR3 is made up of 14 amino acids. CDR3 loop: CASRLRGGDYGYTF. The CDR3 region has the DNA TGTGCCAGCAGATTACGGGGGGGGGACTATGGCTACACCTTC.

The V gene is TRBV14, the J gene TRBJ1-2; D gene uncertain. The CDR3 covers 14 residues. V lost 0 bases to trimming and J lost 13 bases, with 18 bases between them. Per germline, CDR1 SGHDN and CDR2 FVKESK. Here the CDR3 DNA reads TGTGCCAGCAGCCAAGATCCGAGAGGATTATTTTTCACCTTC. It codes for CASSQDPRGLFFTF. Based on the CDR3 plus reference TRBV14 and TRBJ1-2, the full variable domain is EAGVTQFPSHSVIEKGQTVTLRCDPISGHDNLYWYRRVMGKEIKFLLHFVKESKQDESGMPNNRFLAERTGGTYSTLKVQPAELEDSGVYFCASSQDPRGLFFTFGSGTRLTVV.

The V call is TRBV7-8, the J call TRBJ1-6, with TRBD1 matching 9 bases. The CDR3 consists of 16 residues. With 2 bases clipped from V and 7 bases from J, the junction kept 6 bases outside the gene matches. CDR1 and CDR2 from the germline V gene are SGHVS and FQNEAQ. The CDR3 DNA reads TGTGCCAGCAGCTTATCACAGGGGGCTCTCAATTCACCCCTCCACTTT. Its protein is CASSLSQGALNSPLHF.

This clone showed up just once. The chain's CDR3 is CASSVRVGANVLTF. In DNA form, the CDR3 reads TGTGCCAGCTCAGTCAGGGTTGGGGCCAACGTCCTGACTTTC. The V gene is TRBV18, the J gene TRBJ2-6; tentatively, D is TRBD1 (5 bases). The V end lost 5 bases, the J end lost 3 bases, and 8 bases lay between the germline ends. Per germline, CDR1 KGHSH and CDR2 LQKENI. The CDR3 totals 14 residues.